A single sample gave rise to the 14 T cell receptor beta chains below, sequenced in a study of cytomegalovirus exposure and HLA in healthy donors. PCR involved 60 Vbeta and 13 Jbeta primers. Sequenced by immunoSEQ multiplex PCR; TCRdb stores in-frame clones only, minus some. There are roughly 150,000 clones in the sample; 65% to 85% occur only once, and 2.4% lies in the top ten. Source material: PBMCs. These receptors were obtained from a male donor in good health and CMV-seronegative.

The CDR3 loop reads CASSSPGQGETQYF. As DNA, the CDR3 is TGTGCCAGCAGCTCACCGGGACAGGGTGAGACCCAGTACTTC. The V gene is TRBV5-4, the J gene TRBJ2-5; 9 positions agree with TRBD1. Losses at the gene ends were 3 bases for V and 5 bases for J; bases not matched to a gene: 5. Per germline, CDR1 SGHNT and CDR2 YYREEE (reference sequence). The CDR3 runs to 14 residues.

V gene TRBV5-1 combines with J gene TRBJ2-5; D gene unclear. Trimming took off 1 base at V and 5 bases at J, with 12 bases between the two ends. Germline values: CDR1 SGHRS, CDR2 YFSETQ. The CDR3 is made up of 14 amino acids. The chain's CDR3 is CASSLRNLRETQYF. The CDR3 DNA sequence: TGCGCCAGCAGCTTGAGGAACCTGAGGGAGACCCAGTACTTC.

This chain connects TRBV7-2 to TRBJ1-3; D might be TRBD1 (5 bases). The CDR3 is made up of 15 amino acids. Germline CDR1 is SGHTA and CDR2 is FQGNSA. Trimming cost V 1 base and J 0 bases, with 7 bases left between them. The CDR3 sequence is CASSLGGHSGNTIYF. CDR3 bases: TGTGCCAGCAGCTTAGGGGGCCACTCTGGAAACACCATATATTTT.

The rearrangement uses TRBV29-1 and TRBJ2-5; 9 positions agree with TRBD1. With the DNA end fitting TRBJ2-7 better, the J assignment may be wrong. There are 13 residues in the CDR3. Looked up from germline, CDR1 is SQVTM and CDR2 is ANQGSEA. The CDR3: CSILDRGGNEQYF. CDR3 DNA sequence: TGCAGCATACTTGACAGGGGGGGCAACGAGCAGTACTTC.

This clone was counted a single time. The V and J genes are TRBV9 and TRBJ2-7; 11 bases map to TRBD1. The V gene's germline CDR1 is SGDLS and CDR2 YYNGEE. V shed 4 bases and J 5 bases; nucleotides not matched to a gene: 2. CDR3 length: 13 amino acids. CDR3 amino acids: CASSKGQGDEQYF. CDR3 nucleotides: TGTGCCAGCAGCAAGGGACAGGGGGACGAGCAGTACTTC.

This clone was counted once. The J gene is TRBJ2-3, the V gene TRBV9; 12 bases align to TRBD2. Germline CDR1 SGDLS, CDR2 YYNGEE. V dropped 5 bases and J dropped 4; count of bases not matched to a gene: 5. This CDR3 is 15 amino acids long. The CDR3 DNA reads TGTGCCAGCAGGTCGGGACTAGCGGGTTCAGATACGCAGTATTTT. This codes for CASRSGLAGSDTQYF.

This chain joins TRBV6-5 and TRBJ2-5; maybe TRBD2 (5 bases). Germline values: CDR1 MNHEY, CDR2 SVGAGI. The CDR3 contains 13 residues. V gave up 5 bases and J gave up 1 base, with 8 bases separating them. As DNA, the CDR3 is TGTGCCAGCAGTCTGGACTTCCAAGAGACCCAGTACTTC. Amino acids: CASSLDFQETQYF.

V gene TRBV28 combines with J gene TRBJ2-5, with 8 bases identical to TRBD2. Germline loops: CDR1 MDHEN, CDR2 SYDVKM. V was clipped by 5 bases and J by 2 bases; unmatched bases: 7. The CDR3 has 15 residues. The CDR3 bases are TGTGCCAGCAGTATCCCCTCGGGAGGGCAAGAGACCCAGTACTTC. Translating it yields CASSIPSGGQETQYF.

This clone showed up just a few times. CDR3 DNA: TGTGCCAGCAGCCCAACTTCCGGGTACGAGCAGTACTTC. Translated, it gives CASSPTSGYEQYF. The genes are TRBV7-6 and TRBJ2-7; D uncertain. Trimming shortened V by 5 bases and J by 4 bases, and 12 bases separated the two germline ends. CDR1 SGHVS and CDR2 FNYEAQ come from the germline V gene. The CDR3 runs 13 residues.

The V gene is TRBV6-5, the J gene TRBJ2-1; no reliable D call. The V gene's germline CDR1 is MNHEY and CDR2 SVGAGI. CDR3 size: 12 residues. V lost 6 bases, J lost 5 bases, and 8 bases lay in between. CDR3 residues: CASRAIDNEQFF. Here the CDR3 DNA reads TGTGCCAGCAGGGCCATCGACAATGAGCAGTTCTTC.

This rearrangement joins TRBV9 to TRBJ1-3, with 10 bases matching TRBD1. This CDR3 region has 17 residues. The germline CDR1 and CDR2 sequences are SGDLS and YYNGEE. The junction had 6 bases not matched to a gene; V was cut back by 0 bases and J by 3 bases. CDR3 in amino acids: CASSVEPGQGSGNTIYF. In nucleotides, the CDR3 is TGTGCCAGCAGCGTAGAACCGGGACAGGGGAGTGGAAACACCATATATTTT.

The chain uses TRBV28 and TRBJ1-1; 10 nucleotides agree with TRBD1. V shed 6 bases, J shed 6 bases, and the junction held 7 bases outside the gene matches. The CDR3 runs to 14 residues. Germline CDR1 MDHEN, CDR2 SYDVKM. The CDR3 DNA reads as TGTGCCAGCAGAAGACAGGGGGCGACCGCTGAAGCTTTCTTT. This sequence encodes CASRRQGATAEAFF.

The chain carries TRBV7-2 and TRBJ1-5; D unresolved. The germline gives CDR1 SGHTA, CDR2 FQGNSA. V was pared by 1 base and J by 3 bases, with 13 bases between. This CDR3 region has 16 residues. The CDR3 sequence is CASSLEPAAFNQPQHF. The CDR3 region has the DNA TGTGCCAGCAGCTTAGAGCCCGCTGCCTTCAATCAGCCCCAGCATTTT. The full variable domain, in which reference TRBV7-2 and TRBJ1-5 provide the parts outside the CDR3, is GAGVSQSPSNKVTEKGKDVELRCDPISGHTALYWYRQSLGQGLEFLIYFQGNSAPDKSGLPSDRFSAERTGGSVSTLTIQRTQQEDSAVYLCASSLEPAAFNQPQHFGDGTRLSIL.

The chain carries TRBV7-2 and TRBJ1-5, with D unresolved. Trimming shortened V by 2 bases and J by 4 bases, and 3 bases separated the two germline ends. This CDR3 comprises 12 residues. Germline V lookup: CDR1 SGHTA, CDR2 FQGNSA. Here the CDR3 reads CASSLTNQPQHF. For the CDR3, the DNA is TGTGCCAGCAGCTTAACAAATCAGCCCCAGCATTTT.